The clone carrying this TCR beta chain came up a few times. What it recognizes is unknown. This sample is drawn from a study of response to subunit inactivated influenza vaccine. Study findings and constraints: Authors suggested seasonal influenza vaccinations each recruit few new T cells.

A single record per CDR3 protein comes from TCRdb applying MiXCR to the RT-PCR reads. The sample consists of approximately 530,000 distinct CDR3 sequences, more than 7% of them appearing once. Germline V lookup: CDR1 LGHDT, CDR2 YNNKEL (reference sequence). The junction had 3 bases not matched to a gene; V was cut back by 1 base and J by 3 bases. The CDR3 runs to 15 residues. This clonotype was sampled from a man between 50 and 69 years old who received an inactivated influenza vaccine. This specimen consisted of PBMCs from blood, obtained around 2 years after vaccination. This rearrangement joins TRBV3-1 to TRBJ2-7; 10 nucleotides align to TRBD1. DNA for the CDR3: TGTGCCAGCAGCCAAGGGACAGGGGGTCACTACGAGCAGTACTTC. Its translation is CASSQGTGGHYEQYF.